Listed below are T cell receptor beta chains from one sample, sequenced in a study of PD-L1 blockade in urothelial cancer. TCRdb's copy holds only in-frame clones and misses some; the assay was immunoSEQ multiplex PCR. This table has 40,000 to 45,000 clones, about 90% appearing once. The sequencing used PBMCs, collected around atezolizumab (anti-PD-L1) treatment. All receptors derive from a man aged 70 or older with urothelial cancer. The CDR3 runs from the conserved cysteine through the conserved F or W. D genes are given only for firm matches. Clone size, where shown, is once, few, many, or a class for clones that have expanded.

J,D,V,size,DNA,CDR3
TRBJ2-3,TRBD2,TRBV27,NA,TGTGCCAGCAGTCCCGGGACTAGCGGAAACACAGATACGCAGTATTTT,CASSPGTSGNTDTQYF
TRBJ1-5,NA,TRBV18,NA,TGTGCCAGCTCACCCGCGACAGGCACCCACCGTGGTCAGCCCCAGCATTTT,CASSPATGTHRGQPQHF
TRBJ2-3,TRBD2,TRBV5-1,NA,TGCGCCAGCAGCTCGACCGGGACTAGCGGGAGAGCTAGCACAGATACGCAGTATTTT,CASSSTGTSGRASTDTQYF
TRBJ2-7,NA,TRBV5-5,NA,TGTGCCAGCAGCTTGGAACCCGGGGATACCTACGAGCAGTACTTC,CASSLEPGDTYEQYF
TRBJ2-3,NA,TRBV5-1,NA,TGCGCCAGCAGCTTAGGGGCTGGCACAGATACGCAGTATTTT,CASSLGAGTDTQYF
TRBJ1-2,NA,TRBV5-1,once,TGCGCCAGCAGTCATTACCTCCGGACAGCCAACTATGGCTACACCTTC,CASSHYLRTANYGYTF
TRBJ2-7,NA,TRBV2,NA,TGTGCCTCCACGCTTGGCCATTCCTACGAGCAGTACTTC,CASTLGHSYEQYF
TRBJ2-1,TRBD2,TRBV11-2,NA,TGTGCCAGCAGCCCGGGACTAGTTGGTAGTGAGCAGTTCTTC,CASSPGLVGSEQFF
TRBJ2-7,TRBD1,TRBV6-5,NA,TGTGCCAGCAGTTTCCGGGACAGGGGTTACGAGCAGTACTTC,CASSFRDRGYEQYF
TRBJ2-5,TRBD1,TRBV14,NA,TGTGCCAGCAGCCCTCGGACAGGGTTTAGCGAGACCCAGTACTTC,CASSPRTGFSETQYF
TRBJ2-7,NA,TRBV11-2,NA,TGTGCCAGCAGCTTAGGGTACTACTACGAGCAGTACTTC,CASSLGYYYEQYF
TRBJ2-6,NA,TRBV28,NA,TGTGCCAGCAGCGACCAGGCTGGGGCCAACGTCCTGACTTTC,CASSDQAGANVLTF
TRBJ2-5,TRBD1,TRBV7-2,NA,TGTGCCAGCCGACAGGGGGCAGAAGAGACCCAGTACTTC,CASRQGAEETQYF
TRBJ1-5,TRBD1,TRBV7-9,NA,TGTGCCAGCAGCCCCATGGGGACAGGGGCCGGGGGCAATCAGCCCCAGCATTTT,CASSPMGTGAGGNQPQHF
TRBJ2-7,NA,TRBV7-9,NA,TGTGCCAGCAGCCCTCCTGGGGGGAACTCCTACGAGCAGTACTTC,CASSPPGGNSYEQYF
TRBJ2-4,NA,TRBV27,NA,TGTGCCAGCAGTTTAAACAGGGTACAAAACATTCAGTACTTC,CASSLNRVQNIQYF
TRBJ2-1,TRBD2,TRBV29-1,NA,TGCAGCGTCGCGGGACTAGCGGGCCTGTACAATGAGCAGTTCTTC,CSVAGLAGLYNEQFF
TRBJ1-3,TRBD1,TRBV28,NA,TGTGCCAGCAGTCCAGGACAGGGTGTCTCTGGAAACACCATATATTTT,CASSPGQGVSGNTIYF
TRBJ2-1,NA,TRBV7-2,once,TGTGCCAGCAGCTTAGGTCGGGCCTACAATGAGCAGTTCTTC,CASSLGRAYNEQFF
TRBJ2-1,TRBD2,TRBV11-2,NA,TGTGCCAGCAGCCTAAGGACTAGCGGCACTACTCTCAATGAGCAGTTCTTC,CASSLRTSGTTLNEQFF
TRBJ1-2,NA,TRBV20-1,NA,TGCAGTGCTCCGCTGAGAGGCGGCTACACCTTC,CSAPLRGGYTF
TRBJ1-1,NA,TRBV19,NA,TGTGCCAGTAGTCTCCAGGGGCCCAGCACTGAAGCTTTCTTT,CASSLQGPSTEAFF
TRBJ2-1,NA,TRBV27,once,TGTGCCAGCAGTTTCGCGGTAAACAATGAGCAGTTCTTC,CASSFAVNNEQFF
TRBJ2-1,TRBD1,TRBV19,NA,TGTGCCAGTAGCCTTGGACAGGGATCCTACAATGAGCAGTTCTTC,CASSLGQGSYNEQFF
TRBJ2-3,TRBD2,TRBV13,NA,TGTGCCAGCAGCTTGGGTACTAGCGGGAATGGTGGTACGCAGTATTTT,CASSLGTSGNGGTQYF
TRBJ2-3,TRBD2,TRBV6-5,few,TGTGCCAGCAGTTACTCGCGACTAGCGGGAGCAGATACGCAGTATTTT,CASSYSRLAGADTQYF
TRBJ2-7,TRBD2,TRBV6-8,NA,TGTGCCAGCAGTTACACAACTAGCGGGAGTTCCTACGAGCAGTACTTC,CASSYTTSGSSYEQYF
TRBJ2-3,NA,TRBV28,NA,TGTGCCAGCTCCTTACTCCCAAGCACAGATACGCAGTATTTT,CASSLLPSTDTQYF
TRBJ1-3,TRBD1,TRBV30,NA,TGTGCCTGGAGACCCGGGACAGATCGGAACACCATATATTTT,CAWRPGTDRNTIYF
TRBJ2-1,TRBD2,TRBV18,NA,TGTGCCAGCTCACCCGGCGCGGCGGGAGGAAACTCCTACAATGAGCAGTTCTTC,CASSPGAAGGNSYNEQFF
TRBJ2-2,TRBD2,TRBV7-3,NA,TGTGCCAGCAGCTTAGGCCCCTCCGGGACTAGCGGGAGCACCGGGGAGCTGTTTTTT,CASSLGPSGTSGSTGELFF
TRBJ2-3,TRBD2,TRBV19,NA,TGTGCCAGTAGTATCCTAGGACTAGCGGGAGCAAATACGCAGTATTTT,CASSILGLAGANTQYF
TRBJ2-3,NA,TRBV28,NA,TGTGCCAGCAGTTTGGTAGGCAGCAGGGATACGCAGTATTTT,CASSLVGSRDTQYF
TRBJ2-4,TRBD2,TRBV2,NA,TGTGCCAGCACGGGGGTAGCGGGAGTCAAAAACATTCAGTACTTC,CASTGVAGVKNIQYF
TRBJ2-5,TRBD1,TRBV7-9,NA,TGTGCCAGCAGCTTAGAGGACGGGACAGGGGGCTGGGAGACCCAGTACTTC,CASSLEDGTGGWETQYF
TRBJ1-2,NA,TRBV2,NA,TGTGCCAGCAGTGAGGTAGACACAGGGAACTATGGCTACACCTTC,CASSEVDTGNYGYTF
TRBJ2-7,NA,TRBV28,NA,TGTGCCAGCAGTCTGGGGGGAAGAGAGGAGTACTTC,CASSLGGREEYF
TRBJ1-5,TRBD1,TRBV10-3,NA,TGTGCCATCAGAGGGACAGAGAATCAGCCCCAGCATTTT,CAIRGTENQPQHF
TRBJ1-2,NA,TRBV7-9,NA,TGTGCCAGCAGCCAAACAGGGTCGGGCTATGGCTACACCTTC,CASSQTGSGYGYTF
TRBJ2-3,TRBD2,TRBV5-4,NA,TGTGCCAGCAGCTTGGTACTAGCGGGGCCAGATACGCAGTATTTT,CASSLVLAGPDTQYF
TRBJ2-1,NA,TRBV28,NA,TGTGCCAGCAGTCCAGGGGCTTCCTACAATGAGCAGTTCTTC,CASSPGASYNEQFF
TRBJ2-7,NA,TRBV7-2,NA,TGTGCCAGCAGCCGCGCCTACGAGCAGTACTTC,CASSRAYEQYF
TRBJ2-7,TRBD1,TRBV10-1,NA,TGCGCCAGCAGACCCGGGACAGGGTCCTACGAGCAGTACTTC,CASRPGTGSYEQYF
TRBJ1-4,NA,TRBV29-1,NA,TGCAGCGTTGCGGATTTGGAGGGTGCCCGCGAAAAACTGTTTTTT,CSVADLEGAREKLFF
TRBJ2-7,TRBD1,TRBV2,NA,TGTGCCAGCAGTCCCCCCCCGGGACAGACCTACGAGCAGTACTTC,CASSPPPGQTYEQYF
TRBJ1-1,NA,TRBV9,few,TGTGCCAGCAGCGCGCTGATCCAGGGGATCACTGAAGCTTTCTTT,CASSALIQGITEAFF
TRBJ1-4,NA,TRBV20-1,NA,TGCAGTGCTAGACTTGAAAAACTGTTTTTT,CSARLEKLFF
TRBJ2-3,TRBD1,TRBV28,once,TGTGCCAGCAGTTCTCACGGGACAGGAGCCACAGATACGCAGTATTTT,CASSSHGTGATDTQYF
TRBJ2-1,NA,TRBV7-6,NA,TGTGCCAGCAGCTCCCCTGGTGGAGGGAGTCACAATGAGCAGTTCTTC,CASSSPGGGSHNEQFF
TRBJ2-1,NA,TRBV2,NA,TGTGCCAGCAATGAATGGGGGCAGCTGTTCTTC,CASNEWGQLFF
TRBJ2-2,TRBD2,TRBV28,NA,TGTGCCAGCAGTTTAGGCGGGAGAAGGACCGGGGAGCTGTTTTTT,CASSLGGRRTGELFF
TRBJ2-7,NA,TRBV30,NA,TGTGCCTGGAGTGGGGGGGTCGAGCAGTACTTC,CAWSGGVEQYF
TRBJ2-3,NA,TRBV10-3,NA,TGTGCCATCAGGACTACGATGCGAGATACGCAGTATTTT,CAIRTTMRDTQYF
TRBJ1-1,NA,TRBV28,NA,TGTGCCAGCCCAGGGCGAACAGCGAACACTGAAGCTTTCTTT,CASPGRTANTEAFF
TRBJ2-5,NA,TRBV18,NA,TGTGCCAGCTCACCAAGAGAGTTGTACCAAGAGACCCAGTACTTC,CASSPRELYQETQYF
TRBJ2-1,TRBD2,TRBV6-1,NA,TGTGCCAGCAGCTTTCCTAGCGGGGTCCCCAATGAGCAGTTCTTC,CASSFPSGVPNEQFF
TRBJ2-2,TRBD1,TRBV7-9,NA,TGTGCCAGCAGCCTCGGACAGGGAGAAACCGGGGAGCTGTTTTTT,CASSLGQGETGELFF
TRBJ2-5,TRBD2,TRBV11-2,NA,TGTGCCAGCTCGGCGGGGGAGTTAAGGGAGACCCAGTACTTC,CASSAGELRETQYF
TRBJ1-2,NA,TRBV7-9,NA,TGTGCCAGCAGCAGGCCAGAGGATCGTCGTGGCTACACCTTC,CASSRPEDRRGYTF